These T cell receptor beta chains were read from a single sample in a study of metastatic and nonmetastatic thyroid tumors. Through MiXCR, TCRdb re-clonotyped the PCR reads. Among over 50,000 clones, just under 30% were seen once, and the ten largest hold approximately 15%. Sequenced material: blood. These receptors were obtained from a female donor with papillary thyroid cancer or a benign thyroid nodule (not recorded which). Some clones in this sample may be carry-over from other donors' samples. Each CDR3 is given with its conserved first and last residue. A D gene is named only where the DNA matches it firmly. Not every row has a clone size; where given, it reads once, few, many or a size class.

J: TRBJ1-2
length: 14
D: NA
size: few
V: TRBV28
CDR3: CASRGSRGWYGYTF
DNA: TGTGCCAGCAGAGGATCAAGGGGATGGTATGGCTACACCTTC

J: TRBJ2-7
length: 14
D: NA
size: NA
V: TRBV28
CDR3: CASSSSGGPYEQYF
DNA: TGTGCCAGCAGCTCCTCTGGCGGACCCTACGAGCAGTACTTC

J: TRBJ1-4
length: 15
D: NA
size: many
V: TRBV19
CDR3: CASSIGDAGSEKLFF
DNA: TGTGCCAGTAGTATAGGGGACGCGGGGAGTGAAAAACTGTTTTTT

J: TRBJ1-1
length: 13
D: NA
size: many
V: TRBV27
CDR3: CASSVQGITEAFF
DNA: TGTGCCAGCAGTGTACAGGGTATCACTGAAGCTTTCTTT

J: TRBJ1-2
length: 17
D: NA
size: NA
V: TRBV6-5
CDR3: CASSYLYRREINYGYTF
DNA: TGTGCCAGCAGTTATCTTTATCGCAGGGAAATTAACTATGGCTACACCTTC

J: TRBJ1-4
length: 15
D: NA
size: NA
V: TRBV6-5
CDR3: CASSYRGHVNEKLFF
DNA: TGTGCCAGCAGTTACCGGGGACACGTTAATGAAAAACTGTTTTTT

J: TRBJ2-3
length: 18
D: TRBD2
size: once
V: TRBV13
CDR3: CASSLGQLAGGRTDTQYF
DNA: TGTGCCAGCAGCTTAGGCCAACTAGCGGGGGGGCGCACAGATACGCAGTATTTT

J: TRBJ2-7
length: 13
D: NA
size: NA
V: TRBV6-1
CDR3: CASSLDRNYEQYF
DNA: TGTGCCAGCAGTCTGGACAGAAACTACGAGCAGTACTTC

J: TRBJ1-1
length: 13
D: NA
size: NA
V: TRBV30
CDR3: CAWRLEGRTEAFF
DNA: TGTGCCTGGAGGTTGGAGGGGAGGACTGAAGCTTTCTTT

J: TRBJ1-1
length: 14
D: NA
size: NA
V: TRBV5-1
CDR3: CASSSTGQNTEAFF
DNA: TGCGCCAGCAGCTCAACGGGACAGAACACTGAAGCTTTCTTT

J: TRBJ1-2
length: 14
D: TRBD1
size: NA
V: TRBV6-1
CDR3: CASNHPDRVYGYTF
DNA: TGTGCCAGCAACCACCCCGACAGGGTCTATGGCTACACCTTC

J: TRBJ2-3
length: 15
D: NA
size: NA
V: TRBV6-4
CDR3: CASSAGSISTDTQYF
DNA: TGTGCCAGCAGTGCGGGCAGTATTAGCACAGATACGCAGTATTTT

J: TRBJ1-3
length: 12
D: NA
size: NA
V: TRBV29-1
CDR3: CSAGDGGNTIYF
DNA: TGCAGCGCCGGGGACGGCGGAAACACCATATATTTT

J: TRBJ2-1
length: 14
D: NA
size: once
V: TRBV20-1
CDR3: CSARVSGYFNEQFF
DNA: TGCAGTGCTAGAGTAAGCGGGTATTTCAATGAGCAGTTCTTC

J: TRBJ1-5
length: 19
D: NA
size: NA
V: TRBV11-2
CDR3: CASPPPGQGLIYSNQPQHF
DNA: TGTGCCAGCCCACCCCCCGGGCAGGGCCTAATTTATAGCAATCAGCCCCAGCATTTT

J: TRBJ1-2
length: 11
D: NA
size: NA
V: TRBV30
CDR3: CACIIRGGYTF
DNA: TGTGCCTGCATAATTAGGGGTGGCTACACCTTC

J: TRBJ2-7
length: 18
D: TRBD2
size: NA
V: TRBV30
CDR3: CAWRATGVIAGGPREQYF
DNA: TGTGCCTGGAGGGCAACAGGGGTGATAGCGGGAGGGCCGCGCGAGCAGTACTTC

J: TRBJ2-6
length: 15
D: NA
size: NA
V: TRBV30
CDR3: CAWSGTGLLANVLTF
DNA: TGTGCCTGGAGTGGGACGGGTCTTTTGGCCAACGTCCTGACTTTC

J: TRBJ2-2
length: 15
D: TRBD2
size: NA
V: TRBV3-1
CDR3: CASSLGTSGTGELFF
DNA: TGTGCCAGCAGCCTCGGGACTAGCGGCACCGGGGAGCTGTTTTTT

J: TRBJ2-2
length: 14
D: NA
size: NA
V: TRBV6-4
CDR3: CASSETARAGELFF
DNA: TGTGCCAGCAGTGAGACAGCGAGGGCCGGGGAGCTGTTTTTT

J: TRBJ1-1
length: 15
D: NA
size: NA
V: TRBV5-1
CDR3: CASSLAGFMNTEAFF
DNA: TGCGCCAGCAGCTTGGCCGGGTTCATGAACACTGAAGCTTTCTTT

J: TRBJ1-2
length: 13
D: NA
size: NA
V: TRBV7-2
CDR3: CASSLHPNYGYTF
DNA: TGTGCCAGCAGTTTACACCCTAACTATGGCTACACCTTC

J: TRBJ2-1
length: 17
D: NA
size: few
V: TRBV28
CDR3: CASSLEEGASLGNEQFF
DNA: TGTGCCAGCAGTTTGGAGGAGGGAGCTAGCCTCGGGAATGAGCAGTTCTTC

J: TRBJ1-2
length: 12
D: TRBD1
size: NA
V: TRBV12-3/TRBV12-4
CDR3: CASVWTGYGYTF
DNA: TGTGCCAGCGTATGGACAGGCTATGGCTACACCTTC

J: TRBJ1-2
length: 17
D: TRBD1
size: NA
V: TRBV6-2/TRBV6-3
CDR3: CASTLGRGGFSNYGYTF
DNA: TGTGCCAGCACCTTAGGACGAGGGGGCTTTTCGAACTATGGCTACACCTTC

J: TRBJ2-3
length: 13
D: NA
size: few
V: TRBV2
CDR3: CASSDPKPDTQYF
DNA: TGTGCCAGCAGTGATCCGAAACCAGATACGCAGTATTTT

J: TRBJ2-7
length: 13
D: NA
size: NA
V: TRBV12-3/TRBV12-4
CDR3: CASSPAPTYEQYF
DNA: TGTGCCAGCAGTCCGGCACCAACCTACGAGCAGTACTTC

J: TRBJ1-2
length: 15
D: TRBD1
size: many
V: TRBV3-1
CDR3: CASSPRQGFYYGYTF
DNA: TGTGCCAGCAGCCCCAGACAGGGGTTTTACTATGGCTACACCTTC

J: TRBJ1-2
length: 13
D: TRBD1
size: NA
V: TRBV27
CDR3: CASSLGQGDGYTF
DNA: TGTGCCAGCAGTTTGGGACAGGGGGACGGCTACACCTTC

J: TRBJ1-1
length: 13
D: NA
size: NA
V: TRBV19
CDR3: CASSPQGNTEAFF
DNA: TGTGCCAGTAGCCCCCAGGGGAACACTGAAGCTTTCTTT

J: TRBJ2-3
length: 19
D: TRBD2
size: NA
V: TRBV13
CDR3: CASSLGGLAGITVTDTQYF
DNA: TGTGCCAGCAGCCTTGGGGGACTAGCGGGTATAACGGTCACAGATACGCAGTATTTT

J: TRBJ1-1
length: 15
D: NA
size: many
V: TRBV4-1
CDR3: CASSQGRGLNTEAFF
DNA: TGCGCCAGCAGCCAAGGCCGAGGGTTGAACACTGAAGCTTTCTTT

J: TRBJ2-3
length: 15
D: TRBD2
size: few
V: TRBV6-4
CDR3: CASSESGSETDTQYF
DNA: TGTGCCAGCAGTGAAAGCGGGAGTGAGACAGATACGCAGTATTTT

J: TRBJ2-7
length: 17
D: NA
size: NA
V: TRBV11-1
CDR3: CASSPRGGEKTAYEQYF
DNA: TGTGCCAGCAGCCCCCGCGGCGGGGAAAAGACGGCTTACGAGCAGTACTTC

J: TRBJ2-7
length: 12
D: TRBD1
size: few
V: TRBV28
CDR3: CASSYTGDEQYF
DNA: TGTGCCAGCAGCTATACAGGGGACGAGCAGTACTTC

J: TRBJ1-4
length: 15
D: NA
size: NA
V: TRBV4-2
CDR3: CASSPSWGTNEKLFF
DNA: TGTGCCAGCAGCCCATCTTGGGGAACTAATGAAAAACTGTTTTTT

J: TRBJ1-2
length: 17
D: TRBD1
size: few
V: TRBV28
CDR3: CASSLGQGAHRNYGYTF
DNA: TGTGCCAGCAGCCTGGGACAGGGCGCACACCGGAACTATGGCTACACCTTC

J: TRBJ2-5
length: 17
D: NA
size: NA
V: TRBV14
CDR3: CASSPRGGTEYQETQYF
DNA: TGTGCCAGCAGCCCGCGTGGCGGGACAGAGTACCAAGAGACCCAGTACTTC

J: TRBJ2-5
length: 12
D: NA
size: many
V: TRBV7-2
CDR3: CASSTYQETQYF
DNA: TGTGCCAGCAGCACTTACCAAGAGACCCAGTACTTC

J: TRBJ2-2
length: 15
D: NA
size: NA
V: TRBV14
CDR3: CASSQEVVWTGDLFF
DNA: TGTGCCAGCAGCCAAGAGGTGGTTTGGACCGGGGATCTGTTTTTT

J: TRBJ2-7
length: 14
D: TRBD2
size: few
V: TRBV10-3
CDR3: CAISLGLAGDEQYF
DNA: TGTGCCATCAGCCTGGGACTAGCGGGAGACGAGCAGTACTTC